The clone carrying this T cell receptor beta chain turned up a few times. What it recognizes is unknown. Through Arm-PCR of CDR3 regions and iRepertoire HTBI primers, TCR beta libraries were built. TCRdb processed the multiplex PCR reads anew with MiXCR; each CDR3 protein has one entry. The table lists a few hundred thousand distinct CDR3 sequences, 20% to 25% of them singletons. The data stem from a study of regulatory T cells in long-lasting Graves disease. Findings and limits, study-wide: Thyroid tissue went unstudied; only peripheral blood was examined. Less diverse TCR repertoires were seen in persistent Graves' patients than in newly diagnosed ones.

V lost 5 bases and J lost 1, with 8 bases in between. CDR1 and CDR2 (germline): SEHNR, FQNEAQ (reference sequence). The CDR3 totals 14 residues. Time point defined: persistent/refractory GD, antithyroid drugs over 5 years with positive TRAb. Isolated PBMC RNA provided the starting material for the TCR library. The sample was peripheral blood mononuclear cells (PBMCs), taken when the disease was refractory, from a patient treated with antithyroid drugs. The chain carries TRBV7-9 and TRBJ2-2; no definite D call. The sequence was collected from a female donor with Graves disease. CDR3 DNA sequence: TGTGCCAGCAGCCCTACAAAGAACACCGGGGAGCTGTTTTTT. The encoded protein is CASSPTKNTGELFF.